This T cell receptor beta chain is drawn from a study of liver allograft versus peripheral blood T cells. Study-wide background: Comparative analysis was performed on T cell receptor repertoires from transplanted livers and from recipients' peripheral blood.

V lost 6 bases and J lost 0; bases outside the gene matches: 6. The CDR3 is 15 amino acids. Germline V gene data show CDR1 as SGHDN and CDR2 as FVKESK. TCRdb reanalysed the reads using MiXCR and keeps one entry per CDR3 protein. The table records more than 10,000 distinct CDR3 sequences, about 18% of them present only once. The sequence came from a human patient who had a liver transplant. Some of the T cells may derive from the graft donor. This chain links TRBV14 with TRBJ2-7; 9 bases are shared with TRBD2. The CDR3: CASSPTSGHSYEQYF. The CDR3 DNA follows: TGTGCCAGCAGTCCGACTAGCGGCCACTCCTACGAGCAGTACTTC.